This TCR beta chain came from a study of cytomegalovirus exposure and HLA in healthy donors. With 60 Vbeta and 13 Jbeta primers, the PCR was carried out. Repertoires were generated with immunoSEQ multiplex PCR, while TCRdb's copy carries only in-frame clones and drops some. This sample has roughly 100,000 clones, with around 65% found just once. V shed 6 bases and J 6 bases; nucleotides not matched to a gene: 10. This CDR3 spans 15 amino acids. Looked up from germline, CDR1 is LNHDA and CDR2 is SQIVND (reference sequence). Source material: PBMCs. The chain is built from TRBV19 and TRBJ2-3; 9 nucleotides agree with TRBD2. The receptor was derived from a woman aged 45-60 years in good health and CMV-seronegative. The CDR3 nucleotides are TGTGCCAGTAGCCTAGCGGGGTCCCGTCGGGATACGCAGTATTTT. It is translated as CASSLAGSRRDTQYF.